This TCR beta chain was retrieved from a study of shared clonotypes between healthy human individuals. In the study overall: Per donor, three plates held CD4 naive cells, three held CD4 memory, two held CD8 naive and one held CD8 memory.

Profiled with immunoSEQ multiplex PCR; TCRdb holds only in-frame clones, not every one. Of about 2.3 million clones listed, 80% to 95% are singletons. V dropped 5 bases and J dropped 4; count of bases not matched to a gene: 10. The CDR3 length is 15 residues. CDR1 and CDR2 from the germline V gene are SQVTM and ANQGSEA. The chain combines TRBV29-1 with TRBJ2-3; 9 bases map to TRBD1. The sample consisted of naive CD4+ T cells from PBMCs. Specified subset: CD45RA+ positively selected. The clonotype comes from a man between 18 and 35 years old in good health. Some clones in this sample may be carry-over from other donors' samples. CDR3 region: CSVCWGQGVADTQYF. CDR3 DNA: TGCAGCGTTTGTTGGGGACAGGGCGTCGCAGATACGCAGTATTTT.